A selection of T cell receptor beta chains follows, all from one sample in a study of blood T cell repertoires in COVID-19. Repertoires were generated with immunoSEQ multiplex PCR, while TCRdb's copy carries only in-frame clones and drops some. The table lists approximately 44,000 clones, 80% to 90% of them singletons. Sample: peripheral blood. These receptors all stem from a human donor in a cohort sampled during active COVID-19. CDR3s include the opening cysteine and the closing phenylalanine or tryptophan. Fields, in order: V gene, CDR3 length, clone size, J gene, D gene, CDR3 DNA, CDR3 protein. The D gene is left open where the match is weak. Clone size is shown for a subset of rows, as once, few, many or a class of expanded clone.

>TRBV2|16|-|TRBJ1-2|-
TGTGCCAGCAGTGCGACAGGATCAAACTCTAACTATGGCTACACCTTC
CASSATGSNSNYGYTF
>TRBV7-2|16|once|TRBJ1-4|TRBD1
TGTGCCAGCAGCTTGGGGGCCGCGACAGGGGGTGGAAAACTGTTTTTT
CASSLGAATGGGKLFF
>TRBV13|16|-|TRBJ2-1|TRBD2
TGTGCCAGCAGCTTAGGTGGGAGGGGTTTAGGGTCTGAGCAGTTCTTC
CASSLGGRGLGSEQFF
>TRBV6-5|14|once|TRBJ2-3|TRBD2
TGTGCCAGCAGTCCGGGGGGGGGCACAGATACGCAGTATTTT
CASSPGGGTDTQYF
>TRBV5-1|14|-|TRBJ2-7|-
TGCGCCAGCAGCTTGAGGCTAGCTTCCTACGAGCAGTACTTC
CASSLRLASYEQYF
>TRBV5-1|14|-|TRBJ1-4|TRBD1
TGCGCCAGCAGTCCAGACAGGGTAGGCGAAAAACTGTTTTTT
CASSPDRVGEKLFF
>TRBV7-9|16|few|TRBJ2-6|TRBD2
TGTGCCAGCAGCTCTAGCGGGGCGGAGGGGGCCAACGTCCTGACTTTC
CASSSSGAEGANVLTF
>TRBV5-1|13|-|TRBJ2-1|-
TGCGCCAGCAGCGGGGGACTCCACAATGAGCAGTTCTTC
CASSGGLHNEQFF
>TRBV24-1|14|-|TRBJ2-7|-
TGTGCCACCAGTGACCGCAACAGGGAAAGGGAGCAGTACTTC
CATSDRNREREQYF
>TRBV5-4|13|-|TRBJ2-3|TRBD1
TGTGCCAGCAGAGGACAGGGGACGGATACGCAGTATTTT
CASRGQGTDTQYF
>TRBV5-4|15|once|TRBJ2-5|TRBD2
TGTGCCAGCAGCACCGGTGGGGGGGGTAGGGTGGCCCAGTACTTC
CASSTGGGGRVAQYF
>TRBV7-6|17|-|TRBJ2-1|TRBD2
TGTGCCAGCAGCTTAGATATAGTCGGGGGGATTTTAGATGAGCAGTTCTTC
CASSLDIVGGILDEQFF
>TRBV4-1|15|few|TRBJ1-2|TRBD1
TGCGCCAGCAGCCATGACGACAGGGGAGCCTATGGCTACACCTTC
CASSHDDRGAYGYTF
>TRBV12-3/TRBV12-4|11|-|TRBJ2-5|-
TGTGCCAGCAGTTTGCAGGAGACCCAGTACTTC
CASSLQETQYF
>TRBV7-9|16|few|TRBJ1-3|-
TGTGCCAGCAGCTTACAGGTCCTTTTCTCTGGAAACACCATATATTTT
CASSLQVLFSGNTIYF
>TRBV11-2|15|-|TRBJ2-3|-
TGTGCCAGCAGCCTCAGGAGGATTAGTTCGGATACGCAGTATTTT
CASSLRRISSDTQYF
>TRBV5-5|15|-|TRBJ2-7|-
TGTGCCAGCAGCTACGGGACAAAACCGTCCTACGAGCAGTACTTC
CASSYGTKPSYEQYF
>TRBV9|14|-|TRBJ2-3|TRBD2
TGTGCCAGCAGCGTCGATCCGGGGGGTTATACGCAGTATTTT
CASSVDPGGYTQYF
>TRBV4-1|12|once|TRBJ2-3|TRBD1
TGCGCCAGCAGCCCCCCCAGACAGGGCCCCTTCTTT
CASSPPRQGPFF
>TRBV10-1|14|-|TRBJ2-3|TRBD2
TGCGCCAGCAGTGAGGGGGGGGGCACAGATACGCAGTATTTT
CASSEGGGTDTQYF
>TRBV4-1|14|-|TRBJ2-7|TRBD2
TGCGCCAGCAGCCTTACGGGGGGAACCTACGAGCAGTACTTC
CASSLTGGTYEQYF
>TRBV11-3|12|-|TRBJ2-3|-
TGTGCCAGTAAGGGGGTGGGAGATACGCAGTATTTT
CASKGVGDTQYF
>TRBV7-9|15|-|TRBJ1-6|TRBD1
TGTGCCAGCAGCCGCGGAGACAGGGGTAATTCACCCCTCCACTTT
CASSRGDRGNSPLHF
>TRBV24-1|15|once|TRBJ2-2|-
TGTGCCACCAGTGATTTGGCAGGGGTCACCGGGGAGCTGTTTTTT
CATSDLAGVTGELFF
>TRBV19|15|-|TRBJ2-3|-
TGTGCCAGTAGAGAGTCCTCGGACTTCACAGATACGCAGTATTTT
CASRESSDFTDTQYF
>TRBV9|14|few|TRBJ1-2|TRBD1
TGTGCCAGCAGCGTCGGACAGGGGCACTATGGCTACACCTTC
CASSVGQGHYGYTF
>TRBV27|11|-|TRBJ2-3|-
TGTGCCATAGGGGGTCGGGATACGCAGTATTTT
CAIGGRDTQYF
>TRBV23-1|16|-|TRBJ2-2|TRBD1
TGCGCCAGCAGTCAAGCTTACAGGGGATACACCGGGGAGCTGTTTTTT
CASSQAYRGYTGELFF
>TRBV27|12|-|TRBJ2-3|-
TGTGCCAGCAGTTGGAGGGGGGGTACGCAGTATTTT
CASSWRGGTQYF
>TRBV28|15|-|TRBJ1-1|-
TGTGCCAGCAGTTTACCGACAGGCATGAACACTGAAGCTTTCTTT
CASSLPTGMNTEAFF
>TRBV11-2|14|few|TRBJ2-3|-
TGTGCCAGCAGCTTAGATACAGGGACAGATACGCAGTATTTT
CASSLDTGTDTQYF
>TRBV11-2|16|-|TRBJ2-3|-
TGTGCCAGCAGCTTAGTCGGCACAGGTTTCACAGATACGCAGTATTTT
CASSLVGTGFTDTQYF
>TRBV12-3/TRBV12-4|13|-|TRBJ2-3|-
TGTGCCAGCAGTTGGGCAGCCACAGATACGCAGTATTTT
CASSWAATDTQYF
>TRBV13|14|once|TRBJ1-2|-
TGTGCCAGCAGCTCCTGGGGGCAGGGCGATGGCTACACCTTC
CASSSWGQGDGYTF
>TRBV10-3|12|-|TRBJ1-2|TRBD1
TGTGCCATCCAGGGGACAGGGGACGGCTACACCTTC
CAIQGTGDGYTF
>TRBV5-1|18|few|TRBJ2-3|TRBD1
TGCGCCAGCAGCTTGGGGGACAGGGGACCCCTCGGCACAGATACGCAGTATTTT
CASSLGDRGPLGTDTQYF
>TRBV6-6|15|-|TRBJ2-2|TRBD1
TGTGCCAGCAGGCGACAGGGCGCGAACACCGGGGAGCTGTTTTTT
CASRRQGANTGELFF
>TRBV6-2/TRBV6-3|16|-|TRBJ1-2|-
TGTGCCAGCAGTTACTCGGGGGGGCCCGATGACTCTGGCTACACCTTC
CASSYSGGPDDSGYTF
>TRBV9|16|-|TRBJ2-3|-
TGTGCCAGCAGCTCCCGCGGGGGCCCTAGCACAGATACGCAGTATTTT
CASSSRGGPSTDTQYF
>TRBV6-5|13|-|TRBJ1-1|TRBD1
TGTGCCAGCAGGAGACAGGGACCCACTGAAGCTTTCTTT
CASRRQGPTEAFF
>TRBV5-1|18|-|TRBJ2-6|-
TGCGCCAGCAGCTTGGGCCGGCAGGTTGCTTCAGGGGCCAACGTCCTGACTTTC
CASSLGRQVASGANVLTF
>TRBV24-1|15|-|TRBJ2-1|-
TGTGCCACCAGTGATCTTAGGAGCCTCTACAATGAGCAGTTCTTC
CATSDLRSLYNEQFF
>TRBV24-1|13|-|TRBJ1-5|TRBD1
TGTGCCACCAGTGGGACAGGGGCTCAGCCCCAGCATTTT
CATSGTGAQPQHF
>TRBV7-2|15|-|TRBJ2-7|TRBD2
TGTGCCAGCAGCTTAGTCGCGGGGGTCGCCTACGAGCAGTACTTC
CASSLVAGVAYEQYF
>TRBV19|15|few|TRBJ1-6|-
TGTGCCAGTACTTCGCCGGGACTGTTTGATTCACCCCTCCACTTT
CASTSPGLFDSPLHF
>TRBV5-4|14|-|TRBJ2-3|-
TGTGCCAGCAACTCCGGGTCCACCACAGATACGCAGTATTTT
CASNSGSTTDTQYF
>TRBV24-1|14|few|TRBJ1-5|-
TGTGCCACCCGGGGGGCCGGCGGCAATCAGCCCCAGCATTTT
CATRGAGGNQPQHF
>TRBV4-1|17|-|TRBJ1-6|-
TGCGCCAGCAGCCAAGAAGGGAGTAACTCCTATAATTCACCCCTCCACTTT
CASSQEGSNSYNSPLHF